This T cell receptor (beta chain) stems from a study of T cell responses to AZD1222 COVID-19 vaccine. General study findings and limits: Only a handful of AZD1222 recipients were seropositive at baseline.

Germline loops: CDR1 SNHLY, CDR2 FYNNEI. Trimming removed 8 bases from V and 0 bases from J; junction bases left unmatched: 5. This CDR3 comprises 15 residues. Notes on this clone: Its antigen is currently unknown.

TCRdb's copy holds only in-frame clones and misses some; the assay was immunoSEQ multiplex PCR. The table has about 120,000 clones, 80% to 90% seen once. The TCR was taken from an adult in good health. V gene TRBV2 combines with J gene TRBJ1-4; 8 bases match TRBD1. This sample comprised peripheral blood, obtained on day 0 of AZD1222 vaccination. The CDR3 coding sequence is TGTGCCAGCGGCGGGACAGGCGCAACTAATGAAAAACTGTTTTTT. Residues: CASGGTGATNEKLFF. Combining the CDR3 with reference TRBV2 and TRBJ1-4 gives the whole variable domain EPEVTQTPSHQVTQMGQEVILRCVPISNHLYFYWYRQILGQKVEFLVSFYNNEISEKSEIFDDQFSVERPDGSNFTLKIRSTKLEDSAMYFCASGGTGATNEKLFFGSGTQLSVL.